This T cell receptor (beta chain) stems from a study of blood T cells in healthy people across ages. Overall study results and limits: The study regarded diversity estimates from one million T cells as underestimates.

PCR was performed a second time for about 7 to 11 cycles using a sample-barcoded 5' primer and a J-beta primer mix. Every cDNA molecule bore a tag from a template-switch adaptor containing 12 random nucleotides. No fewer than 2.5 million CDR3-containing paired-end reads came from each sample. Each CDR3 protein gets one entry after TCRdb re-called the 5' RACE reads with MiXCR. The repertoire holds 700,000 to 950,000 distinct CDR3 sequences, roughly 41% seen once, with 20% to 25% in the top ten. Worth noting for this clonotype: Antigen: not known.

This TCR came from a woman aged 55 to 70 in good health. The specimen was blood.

The CDR3, as DNA: TGTGCCAGCAGCCGTAGCGGCAAAGAGACCCAGTACTTC. This sequence encodes CASSRSGKETQYF. The chain links TRBV7-2 to TRBJ2-5; possibly TRBD2 for D (6 bases). Looked up from germline, CDR1 is SGHTA and CDR2 is FQGNSA. Trimming pared 5 bases from V and 3 bases from J, leaving 10 bases between. This CDR3 region has 13 residues.